The 7 T cell receptor beta chains below come from one sample, sequenced in a study of shared clonotypes between healthy human individuals (dated by TCRdb to about 2020). Receptor libraries were prepared by the immunoSEQ multiplex PCR assay. TCRdb took over this immuneACCESS table, retaining in-frame rearrangements with V and J assigned. Such tables are incomplete; in checked studies, under half of the missing clones stem from an unresolved V gene, and the remainder is unexplained. Recorded for this sample are over 400,000 clones; 65% to 85% of them occurred a single time. Roughly 13% of the sample is held by the ten biggest clonotypes. Sequencing was done on a sample of PBMCs. Receptors originate from a woman aged 40 to 50 in good health. Some clones in this sample may be carry-over from other donors' samples.

This chain links TRBV7-9 with TRBJ2-7; weak D call: TRBD1 (5 bases). Germline V gene sequence: CDR1 SEHNR, CDR2 FQNEAQ (reference sequence). This CDR3 spans 16 amino acids. Between the trimmed V and J ends, which lost 1 base and 4 bases, there was a span of 17 bases. CDR3 protein: CASSLGGSMGPYEQYF. The CDR3 coding sequence is TGTGCCAGCAGCTTAGGAGGCTCAATGGGGCCTTACGAGCAGTACTTC. Based on the CDR3 plus reference TRBV7-9 and TRBJ2-7, the full variable domain is DTGVSQNPRHKITKRGQNVTFRCDPISEHNRLYWYRQTLGQGPEFLTYFQNEAQLEKSRLLSDRFSAERPKGSFSTLEIQRTEQGDSAMYLCASSLGGSMGPYEQYFGPGTRLTVT.

Regarding this clone: One base separates it from a far larger clone, so it is likely a read error. The V gene is TRBV6-1, the J gene TRBJ2-2, with a possible D match to TRBD1 (6 bases). The CDR3 runs 14 residues. Germline CDR1 and CDR2: MNHNS and SASEGT. CDR3 in amino acids: CASSLLGDTGELSF. CDR3 DNA sequence: TGTGCCAGCAGTCTTTTGGGGGACACCGGGGAGCTGTCTTTT.

This clone was recorded only once. Different DNA sequences within this sample yield the same CDR3. This chain links TRBV28 with TRBJ2-7; D possibly uses TRBD1 or TRBD2 (6 bases each). Deletions cut 6 bases from V and 3 bases from J, with 12 bases between. Germline values: CDR1 MDHEN, CDR2 SYDVKM. This CDR3 comprises 13 residues. The CDR3 loop reads CASSLGGLYEQYF. The DNA for the CDR3 is TGTGCCAGCAGCCTAGGGGGGCTCTACGAGCAGTACTTC.

The chain's CDR3 is CASSSRQGASNQPQHF. The DNA for the CDR3 is TGTGCCAGCAGCTCCAGACAGGGGGCGAGCAATCAGCCCCAGCATTTT. V is TRBV7-8 and J is TRBJ1-5, with TRBD1 identical over 10 bases. The V gene end was trimmed by 4 bases and the J gene end by 1 base; junction bases not matched to a gene: 4. The length of the CDR3 is 16 residues. From germline, CDR1 is SGHVS and CDR2 FQNEAQ.

The chain combines TRBV9 with TRBJ2-1; D remains ambiguous. CDR1 and CDR2 (germline): SGDLS, YYNGEE. V was cut by 4 bases and J by 6 bases, with 14 bases left in between. The CDR3 totals 14 residues. The CDR3 region is CASSPRDMSNEQFF. In DNA, the CDR3 is TGTGCCAGCAGCCCGAGAGACATGAGCAATGAGCAGTTCTTC.

The genes are TRBV7-2 and TRBJ2-1; TRBD2 agrees at 8 bases. The J segment lost 5 bases and the V segment lost 5 bases, leaving 5 bases of the junction unmatched. CDR3 length: 14 amino acids. Germline V lookup: CDR1 SGHTA, CDR2 FQGNSA. This chain's CDR3 is CASSPGGANNEQFF. As DNA, the CDR3 is TGTGCCAGCAGCCCCGGGGGGGCGAACAATGAGCAGTTCTTC. The full variable domain, rest sourced from reference TRBV7-2 and TRBJ2-1, is GAGVSQSPSNKVTEKGKDVELRCDPISGHTALYWYRQSLGQGLEFLIYFQGNSAPDKSGLPSDRFSAERTGGSVSTLTIQRTQQEDSAVYLCASSPGGANNEQFFGPGTRLTVL.

This chain links TRBV5-1 with TRBJ1-4; D remains unclear. The CDR3 spans 15 residues. Between the trimmed V and J ends, which lost 2 bases and 0 bases, there was a span of 8 bases. Germline lookup yields CDR1 SGHRS and CDR2 YFSETQ. The CDR3 sequence is CASSLETATNEKLFF. The DNA for the CDR3 is TGCGCCAGCAGCTTAGAGACGGCAACTAATGAAAAACTGTTTTTT.